One and the same sample provided the 29 T cell receptor beta chains below, sequenced in a study of blood T cell repertoires in COVID-19. This table comes from immunoSEQ multiplex PCR, and its TCRdb copy is limited to in-frame clones, with some not included. The sample contains around 500,000 clones, about 88% of which appear only once. The sample taken for sequencing was PBMCs or T cells enriched from blood (not recorded which). The receptor set was obtained from a woman aged 60-70 years who had recovered from COVID-19.

The chain uses TRBV28 and TRBJ1-4, with 8 bases fitting TRBD1. The CDR3 is made up of 15 amino acids. J was trimmed by 6 bases and V by 7 bases; bases with no gene match: 10. Germline lookup yields CDR1 MDHEN and CDR2 SYDVKM. The CDR3 DNA follows: TGTGCCAGCACCTCACCCGGACAGGGTGATGAAAAACTGTTTTTT. Encoded protein: CASTSPGQGDEKLFF.

V and J are TRBV6-5 and TRBJ1-3; D remains ambiguous. The germline V gene encodes CDR1 MNHEY and CDR2 SVGAGI. V was cut by 5 bases and J by 5 bases, with 10 bases left in between. The CDR3 spans 13 residues. The CDR3 sequence is CASSPTDRNTIYF. The CDR3 nucleotides are TGTGCCAGCAGTCCTACTGACAGAAACACCATATATTTT.

This sequence joins TRBV9 and TRBJ2-2, with 8 bases lining up with TRBD2. J lost 0 bases, V lost 3 bases, and 1 base had no gene match. The CDR3 runs 15 residues. Looked up from germline, CDR1 is SGDLS and CDR2 is YYNGEE. Here the CDR3 DNA reads TGTGCCAGCAGCGGAGCGGGGGCGAACACCGGGGAGCTGTTTTTT. It translates to CASSGAGANTGELFF.

The V call is TRBV7-2, the J call TRBJ2-3; D perhaps matches TRBD2 (7 bases). The germline V gene encodes CDR1 SGHTA and CDR2 FQGNSA. The CDR3 runs to 13 residues. The V end lost 3 bases, the J end lost 11 bases, and 15 bases lay between the germline ends. The CDR3 DNA reads as TGTGCCAGCAGCTTTGGGGGGGCGGAGATGCAGTATTTT. Encoded protein: CASSFGGAEMQYF.

The V call is TRBV11-2, the J call TRBJ1-5; 7 bases fit TRBD1. This CDR3 is 15 amino acids long. Germline V gene data show CDR1 as SGHAT and CDR2 as FQNNGV. V trimming: 1 base; J trimming: 3 bases; junction bases outside the gene matches: 3. CDR3 loop: CASSLAQGFNQPQHF. Here the CDR3 DNA reads TGTGCCAGCAGCTTAGCACAGGGGTTCAATCAGCCCCAGCATTTT.

The chain has TRBV7-6 and TRBJ1-6; TRBD1 might be the D (6 bases). The CDR3 loop spans 17 amino acids. V lost 2 bases and J lost 5, with 16 bases in between. The germline V gene encodes CDR1 SGHVS and CDR2 FNYEAQ. CDR3 sequence: CASSLKGLGHNNSPLHF. The CDR3 nucleotides read TGTGCCAGCAGCTTAAAGGGGCTGGGACACAATAATTCACCCCTCCACTTT.

The rearrangement joins TRBV7-8 to TRBJ1-1, with D possibly matching TRBD1 (5 bases). This CDR3 contains 16 residues. Trimming took off 3 bases at V and 5 bases at J, with 19 bases between the two ends. Germline V gene data show CDR1 as SGHVS and CDR2 as FQNEAQ. Here the CDR3 DNA reads TGTGCCAGCAGCTTTTCCGCCGGGTGGGGGGGGACTGAAGCTTTCTTT. Its protein product is CASSFSAGWGGTEAFF.

The J gene is TRBJ2-4, the V gene TRBV19, with D possibly TRBD2 on 5 matching bases. Germline assignment: CDR1 LNHDA and CDR2 SQIVND (reference sequence). The CDR3 loop spans 16 amino acids. With 5 bases removed from V and 3 bases from J, the gap between germline ends came to 17 bases. CDR3 DNA: TGTGCCAGTAGTCCGCGAGGGCTCCCCGGCAAAAACATTCAGTACTTC. Translated, it gives CASSPRGLPGKNIQYF.

This clone was detected once. The J gene is TRBJ1-5, the V gene TRBV2, with a weak D call TRBD1 (5 bases). The germline V gene encodes CDR1 SNHLY and CDR2 FYNNEI. This CDR3 is 14 amino acids long. V lost 6 bases, J lost 5 bases, and 14 bases lay in between. CDR3 loop: CASSGQSRHQPQHF. CDR3 DNA sequence: TGTGCCAGCAGCGGACAATCACGGCATCAGCCCCAGCATTTT.

The chain recombines TRBV6-4 with TRBJ2-2; D might be TRBD2 (6 bases). The V gene lost 6 bases and the J gene lost 4 bases, with 12 bases spanning the gap. The CDR3 has 14 residues. CDR1 and CDR2 (germline): MRHNA, SNTAGT. The CDR3 nucleotides are TGTGCCAGCAGACCACTAGCTCTCACCGGGGAGCTGTTTTTT. Its protein is CASRPLALTGELFF.

The CDR3 region is CASSSTGGYGYTF. CDR3 DNA sequence: TGTGCCAGCAGCTCGACCGGGGGCTATGGCTACACCTTC. This chain uses TRBV27 with TRBJ1-2, with D possibly matching TRBD1 (5 bases). V shed 6 bases and J shed 4 bases, with 12 bases lying between them. CDR1 and CDR2 from the germline V gene are MNHEY and SMNVEV (reference sequence). The CDR3 sequence is 13 residues long.

This sequence joins TRBV6-2 or TRBV6-3 and TRBJ2-4; 10 nucleotides line up with TRBD1. The trim removed 5 bases at V and 7 bases at J, leaving 2 bases unmatched. CDR3 length equals 13 residues. Looked up from germline, CDR1 is MNHEY and CDR2 is SVGEGT. CDR3 sequence reads: CASSRTGGNIQYF. CDR3 sequence (DNA): TGTGCCAGCAGTCGGACAGGGGGTAACATTCAGTACTTC.

The chain joins TRBV6-5 to TRBJ2-7; 7 bases match TRBD1. Germline lookup yields CDR1 MNHEY and CDR2 SVGAGI. With V trimmed by 6 bases and J by 2 bases, 7 bases remained unmatched. The CDR3 runs to 14 residues. In DNA form, the CDR3 reads TGTGCCAGCAGCCACGGACAGGCTACCTACGAGCAGTACTTC. Translating it yields CASSHGQATYEQYF.

The V and J genes are TRBV27 and TRBJ1-1, with D unresolved. CDR3 length: 13 amino acids. V was shortened by 2 bases and J by 6 bases, with 10 bases between the two germline ends. Germline V CDR1 and CDR2: MNHEY, SMNVEV (reference sequence). CDR3 nucleotides: TGTGCCAGCAGTTTAAATAGCCGGGCTGAAGCTTTCTTT. Translating it yields CASSLNSRAEAFF.

This clone has a handful of counts. The genes are TRBV9 and TRBJ2-7, with a weak D call TRBD2 (5 bases). Per germline, CDR1 SGDLS and CDR2 YYNGEE. This CDR3 contains 15 residues. V shed 4 bases and J shed 0 bases, with 14 bases lying between them. The CDR3 spells CASSPPGFNSYEQYF. Written as DNA, the CDR3 is TGTGCCAGCAGCCCCCCGGGGTTCAACTCCTACGAGCAGTACTTC.

The CDR3 reads CAIRQGGGYNEQFF. Written as DNA, the CDR3 is TGTGCCATTAGACAGGGGGGCGGCTACAATGAGCAGTTCTTC. The chain combines TRBV10-3 with TRBJ2-1; TRBD1 matches at 9 bases. CDR1 and CDR2 (germline): ENHRY, SYGVKD. V lost 9 bases and J lost 3; bases outside the gene matches: 6. The CDR3 contains 14 residues.

V is TRBV19 and J is TRBJ2-3; D might be TRBD2 (6 bases). Trimming took off 6 bases at V and 3 bases at J, with 10 bases between the two ends. The V gene's germline CDR1 is LNHDA and CDR2 SQIVND (reference sequence). This CDR3 contains 13 residues. The CDR3 sequence: CASSPGRTDTQYF. The DNA of the CDR3 is TGTGCCAGTAGCCCCGGGAGAACAGATACGCAGTATTTT. Variable domain in full (rest from reference TRBV19 and TRBJ2-3): DGGITQSPKYLFRKEGQNVTLSCEQNLNHDAMYWYRQDPGQGLRLIYYSQIVNDFQKGDIAEGYSVSREKKESFPLTVTSAQKNPTAFYLCASSPGRTDTQYFGPGTRLTVL.

V is TRBV24-1 and J is TRBJ2-2, with D unresolved. V lost 1 base to trimming and J lost 4 bases, with 6 bases between them. Per germline, CDR1 KGHDR and CDR2 SFDVKD. The CDR3 spans 14 residues. This chain's CDR3 is CATSDFRSTGELFF. The CDR3, as DNA: TGTGCCACCAGTGATTTTAGGAGCACCGGGGAGCTGTTTTTT.

To note about this clone: Germline and junction disagree at one end, which may indicate a read error. The chain joins TRBV2 to TRBJ1-1; D is unresolved. The germline V gene encodes CDR1 SNHLY and CDR2 FYNNEI. This CDR3 is built from 15 residues. For the CDR3, the DNA is TGTGCCAGCAGTGAACTCCCCTTCGGGAACACTGGAGCTTTCTTT. Its protein product is CASSELPFGNTGAFF.

This chain connects TRBV5-6 to TRBJ2-2; 7 bases are a match to TRBD2. The CDR3 covers 16 residues. Per the germline V gene, CDR1 is SGHDT and CDR2 is YYEEEE. V gave up 0 bases and J gave up 3 bases; unmatched junction bases: 5. The CDR3 DNA follows: TGTGCCAGCAGCTTGGGGGGCCGGGGGGACACCGGGGAGCTGTTTTTT. Encoded protein: CASSLGGRGDTGELFF.

The chain employs TRBV5-1 and TRBJ2-5; 8 positions agree with TRBD1. V lost 4 bases to trimming and J lost 5 bases; unmatched junction nucleotides: 13. The CDR3 consists of 16 residues. Germline CDR1 is SGHRS and CDR2 is YFSETQ. The CDR3 nucleotides are TGCGCCAGCAGCCTCTCCCCCGACAGGGGCGGGGAGACCCAGTACTTC. It yields the protein CASSLSPDRGGETQYF.

This rearrangement joins TRBV19 to TRBJ2-2, with D possibly matching TRBD1 (5 bases). The CDR3 length is 14 residues. V gave up 3 bases and J gave up 4 bases, with 9 bases separating them. Germline V lookup: CDR1 LNHDA, CDR2 SQIVND (reference sequence). The CDR3: CASSILQVTGELFF. Written as DNA, the CDR3 is TGTGCCAGTAGTATTCTACAGGTCACCGGGGAGCTGTTTTTT.

The chain joins TRBV25-1 to TRBJ2-3, with 9 bases lining up with TRBD1. There are 14 residues in the CDR3. Per germline, CDR1 MGHDK and CDR2 SYGVNS. V lost 5 bases to trimming and J lost 7 bases; unmatched junction nucleotides: 7. The CDR3 reads CASSKGQGLYTQYF. The CDR3 DNA sequence: TGTGCCAGCAGTAAGGGACAGGGCCTTTATACGCAGTATTTT.

The table lists this clone with many counts. The junction shows a germline mismatch at one end, possibly a read error. This CDR3 reads CASSGAGFQGTQYF. The CDR3 bases are TGTGCCAGCAGCGGGGCAGGGTTTCAAGGGACCCAGTACTTC. The rearrangement uses TRBV5-4 and TRBJ2-5; possibly TRBD1 for D (5 bases). This CDR3 has 14 residues. CDR1 is SGHNT and CDR2 is YYREEE in the germline V gene (reference sequence).

The chain employs TRBV5-1 and TRBJ2-5; D uncertain. This CDR3 comprises 14 residues. Germline lookup yields CDR1 SGHRS and CDR2 YFSETQ. Between the trimmed V and J ends, which lost 0 bases and 6 bases, there was a span of 12 bases. The DNA of the CDR3 is TGCGCCAGCAGCTTGGAGGTGGGCCAGAAGACCCAGTACTTC. The encoded protein is CASSLEVGQKTQYF.

This clone was seen a few times. This sample includes further DNA sequences coding for the same CDR3. This sequence joins TRBV5-1 and TRBJ1-1; D remains ambiguous. CDR1 and CDR2 from the germline V gene are SGHRS and YFSETQ. The CDR3 is 13 amino acids. Trimming stripped 0 bases from V and 2 bases from J, with 5 bases between. Written as DNA, the CDR3 is TGCGCCAGCAGCTTGGGGGCCAACACTGAAGCTTTCTTT. This encodes CASSLGANTEAFF.

The chain joins TRBV27 to TRBJ1-6; 10 nucleotides match TRBD1. J was trimmed by 11 bases and V by 6 bases; bases with no gene match: 7. The CDR3 covers 14 residues. Germline V gene lookup returns CDR1 MNHEY and CDR2 SMNVEV (reference sequence). CDR3 nucleotides: TGTGCCAGCAGGATGACAGGGGGCGGAACACCCCTCCACTTT. Its translation is CASRMTGGGTPLHF.

The chain links TRBV10-2 to TRBJ2-1, with D hard to call. This CDR3 has 11 residues. Deletions cut 3 bases from V and 7 bases from J, with 4 bases between. CDR1 and CDR2 from the germline V gene are WSHSY and SAAADI. CDR3 DNA: TGCGCCAGCAGTGAACAGAATGAGCAGTTCTTC. Translated, it gives CASSEQNEQFF.

In regard to this clone: This CDR3 is also generated by other DNA sequences in the sample. The CDR3: CASSSQGPGELFF. The DNA for the CDR3 is TGCGCCAGCAGCTCACAGGGCCCCGGGGAGCTGTTTTTT. The V and J genes are TRBV5-1 and TRBJ2-2, with D perhaps matching TRBD1 (6 bases). CDR3 length equals 13 residues. V was pared by 3 bases and J by 6 bases, with 9 bases between. Germline assignment: CDR1 SGHRS and CDR2 YFSETQ.